What follows describes a single TCR beta chain. Only in-frame clones appear in the TCRdb table, and some are missing; sequencing was by immunoSEQ multiplex PCR. Of 100,000 to 150,000 clones in the sample, 85% to 90% were seen once. Germline V gene lookup returns CDR1 MDHEN and CDR2 SYDVKM. This CDR3 spans 15 amino acids. The germline V and J ends were trimmed by 8 bases and 5 bases, with 21 bases remaining between them. The record originates from a study of blood T cell repertoires in COVID-19. Whole-study context: The United States, Italy and Spain supplied acute and convalescent COVID-19 samples.

Sequencing input: peripheral blood. The rearrangement links TRBV28 to TRBJ2-5; weak D call: TRBD2 (6 bases). The sequence was collected from an elderly woman with COVID-19, enrolled during active disease. The DNA of the CDR3 is TGTGCCAGCCTCCCACGAGGAGGGTCCCAGGAGACCCAGTACTTC. Its translation: CASLPRGGSQETQYF.